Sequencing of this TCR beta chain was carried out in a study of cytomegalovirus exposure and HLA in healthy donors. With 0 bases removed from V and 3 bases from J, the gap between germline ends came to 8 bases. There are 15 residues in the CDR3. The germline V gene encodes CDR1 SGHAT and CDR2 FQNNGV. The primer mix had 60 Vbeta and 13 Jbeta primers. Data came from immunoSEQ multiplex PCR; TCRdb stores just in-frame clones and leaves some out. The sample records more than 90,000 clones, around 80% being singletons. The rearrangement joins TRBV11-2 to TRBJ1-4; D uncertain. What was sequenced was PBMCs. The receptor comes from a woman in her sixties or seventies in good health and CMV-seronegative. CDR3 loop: CASSLDSGANEKLFF. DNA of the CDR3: TGTGCCAGCAGCTTAGATTCCGGGGCTAATGAAAAACTGTTTTTT.